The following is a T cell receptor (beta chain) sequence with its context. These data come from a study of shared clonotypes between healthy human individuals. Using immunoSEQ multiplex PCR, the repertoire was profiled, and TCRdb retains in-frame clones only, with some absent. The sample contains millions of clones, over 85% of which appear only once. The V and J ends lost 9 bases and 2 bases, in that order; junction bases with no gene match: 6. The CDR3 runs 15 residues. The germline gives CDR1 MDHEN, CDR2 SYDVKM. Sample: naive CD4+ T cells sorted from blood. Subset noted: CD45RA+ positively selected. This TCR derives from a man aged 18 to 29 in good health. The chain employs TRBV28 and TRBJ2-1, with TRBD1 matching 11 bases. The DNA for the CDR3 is TGTGCCAGTCTGGGGACAGGGGGTACCTACAATGAGCAGTTCTTC. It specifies CASLGTGGTYNEQFF.